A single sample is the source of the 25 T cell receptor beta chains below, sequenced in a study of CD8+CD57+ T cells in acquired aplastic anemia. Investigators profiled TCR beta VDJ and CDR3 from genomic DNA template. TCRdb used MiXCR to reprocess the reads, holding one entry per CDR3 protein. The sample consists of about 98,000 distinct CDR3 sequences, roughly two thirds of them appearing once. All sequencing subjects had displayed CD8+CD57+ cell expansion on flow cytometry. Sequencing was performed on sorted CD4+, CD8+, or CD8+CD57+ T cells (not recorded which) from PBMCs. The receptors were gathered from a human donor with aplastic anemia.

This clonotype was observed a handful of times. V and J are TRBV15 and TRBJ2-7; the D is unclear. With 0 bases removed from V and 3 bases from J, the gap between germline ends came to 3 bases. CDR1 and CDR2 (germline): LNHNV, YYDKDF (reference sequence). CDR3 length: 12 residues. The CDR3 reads CATSRDLYEQYF. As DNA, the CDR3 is TGTGCCACCAGCAGAGACCTCTACGAGCAGTACTTC.

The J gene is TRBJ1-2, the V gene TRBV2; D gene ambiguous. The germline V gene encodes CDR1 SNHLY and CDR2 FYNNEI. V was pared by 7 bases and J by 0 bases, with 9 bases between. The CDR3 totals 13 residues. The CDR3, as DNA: TGTGCCAGCACCCAGGAAGCTAACTATGGCTACACCTTC. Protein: CASTQEANYGYTF.

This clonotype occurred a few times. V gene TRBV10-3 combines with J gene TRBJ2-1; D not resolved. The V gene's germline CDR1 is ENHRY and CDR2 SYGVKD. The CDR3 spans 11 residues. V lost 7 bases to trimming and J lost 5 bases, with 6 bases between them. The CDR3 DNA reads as TGTGCCATCAAAAGAAACAATGAGCAGTTCTTC. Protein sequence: CAIKRNNEQFF.

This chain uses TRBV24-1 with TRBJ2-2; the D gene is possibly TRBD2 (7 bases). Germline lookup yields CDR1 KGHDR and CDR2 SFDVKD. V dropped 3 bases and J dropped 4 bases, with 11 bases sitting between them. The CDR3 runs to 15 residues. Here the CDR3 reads CATSDRGGVTGELFF. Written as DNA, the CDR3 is TGTGCCACCAGTGATAGGGGGGGTGTCACCGGGGAGCTGTTTTTT.

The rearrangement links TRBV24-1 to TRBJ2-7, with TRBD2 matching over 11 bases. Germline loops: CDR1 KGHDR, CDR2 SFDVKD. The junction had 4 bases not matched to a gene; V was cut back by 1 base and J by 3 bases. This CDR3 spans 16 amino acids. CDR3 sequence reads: CATSDFGTSGNYEQYF. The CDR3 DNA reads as TGTGCCACCAGTGATTTCGGGACTAGCGGAAACTACGAGCAGTACTTC.

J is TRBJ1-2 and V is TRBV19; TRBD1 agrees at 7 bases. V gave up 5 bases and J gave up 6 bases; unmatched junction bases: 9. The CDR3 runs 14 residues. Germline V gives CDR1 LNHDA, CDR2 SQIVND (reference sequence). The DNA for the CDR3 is TGTGCCAGTAGTCCGTCGGGACAGCCAGATGGCTACACCTTC. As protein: CASSPSGQPDGYTF.

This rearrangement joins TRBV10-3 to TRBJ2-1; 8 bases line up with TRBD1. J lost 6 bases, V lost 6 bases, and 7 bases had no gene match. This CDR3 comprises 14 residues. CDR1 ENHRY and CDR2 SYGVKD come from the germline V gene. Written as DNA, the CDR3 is TGTGCCATCAGGGGACAGGAGAGGGGCAATGAGCAGTTCTTC. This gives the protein CAIRGQERGNEQFF.

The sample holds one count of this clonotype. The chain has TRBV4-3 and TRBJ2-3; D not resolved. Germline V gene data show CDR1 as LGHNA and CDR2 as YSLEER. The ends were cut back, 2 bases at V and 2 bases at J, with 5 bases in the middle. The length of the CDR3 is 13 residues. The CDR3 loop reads CASSQPPTDTQYF. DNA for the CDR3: TGCGCCAGCAGCCAACCCCCCACAGATACGCAGTATTTT.

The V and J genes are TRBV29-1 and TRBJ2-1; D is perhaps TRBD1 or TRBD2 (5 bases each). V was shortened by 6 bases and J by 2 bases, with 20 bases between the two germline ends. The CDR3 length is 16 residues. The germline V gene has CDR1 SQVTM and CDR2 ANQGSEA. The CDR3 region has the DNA TGCAGCGTCGAGGGGTTTGGTGGGAGAACCTACAATGAGCAGTTCTTC. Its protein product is CSVEGFGGRTYNEQFF.

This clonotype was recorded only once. The CDR3 loop reads CAMGQGSTDTQYF. CDR3 DNA: TGTGCCATGGGACAGGGGAGCACAGATACGCAGTATTTT. J is TRBJ2-3 and V is TRBV24-1, with 10 bases fitting TRBD1. CDR1 and CDR2 from the germline V gene are KGHDR and SFDVKD. J was trimmed by 0 bases and V by 11 bases; bases with no gene match: 1. This CDR3 contains 13 residues.

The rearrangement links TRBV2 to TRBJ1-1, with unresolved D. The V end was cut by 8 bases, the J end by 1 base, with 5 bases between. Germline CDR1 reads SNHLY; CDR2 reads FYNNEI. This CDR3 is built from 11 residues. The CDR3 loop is CASSRNTEAFF. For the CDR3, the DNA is TGTGCCAGCTCCAGGAACACTGAAGCTTTCTTT.

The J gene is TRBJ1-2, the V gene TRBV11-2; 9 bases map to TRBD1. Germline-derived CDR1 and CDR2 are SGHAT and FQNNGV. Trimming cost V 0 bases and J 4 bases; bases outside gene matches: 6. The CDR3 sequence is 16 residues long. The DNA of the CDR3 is TGTGCCAGCAGCTTAGAACAGGGGGCACGGACCTATGGCTACACCTTC. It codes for CASSLEQGARTYGYTF.

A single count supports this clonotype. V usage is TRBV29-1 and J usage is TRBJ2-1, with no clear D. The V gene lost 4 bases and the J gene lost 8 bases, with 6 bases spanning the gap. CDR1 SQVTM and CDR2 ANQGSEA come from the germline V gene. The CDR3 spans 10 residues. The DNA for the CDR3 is TGCAGCGTTGTGGTCCATGAGCAGTTCTTC. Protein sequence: CSVVVHEQFF.

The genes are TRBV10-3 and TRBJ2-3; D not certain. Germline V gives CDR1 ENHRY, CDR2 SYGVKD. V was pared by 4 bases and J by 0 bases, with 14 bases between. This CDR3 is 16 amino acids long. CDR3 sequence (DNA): TGTGCCATCAGTGTGGGCAGGCTCACTAGCACAGATACGCAGTATTTT. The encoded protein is CAISVGRLTSTDTQYF.

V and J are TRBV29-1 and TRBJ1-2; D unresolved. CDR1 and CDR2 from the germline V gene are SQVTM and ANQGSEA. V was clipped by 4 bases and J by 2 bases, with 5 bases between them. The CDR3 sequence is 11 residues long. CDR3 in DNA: TGCAGCGTTGCCGAGAACTATGGCTACACCTTC. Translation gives CSVAENYGYTF. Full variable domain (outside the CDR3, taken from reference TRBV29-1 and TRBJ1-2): SAVISQKPSRDICQRGTSLTIQCQVDSQVTMMFWYRQQPGQSLTLIATANQGSEATYESGFVIDKFPISRPNLTFSTLTVSNMSPEDSSIYLCSVAENYGYTFGSGTRLTVV.

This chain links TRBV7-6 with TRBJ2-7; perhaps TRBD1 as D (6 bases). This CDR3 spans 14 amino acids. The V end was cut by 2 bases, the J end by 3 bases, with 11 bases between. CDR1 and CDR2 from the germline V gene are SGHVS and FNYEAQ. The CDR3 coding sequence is TGTGCCAGCAGCTTATCCGGGACAAGCTACGAGCAGTACTTC. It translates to CASSLSGTSYEQYF.

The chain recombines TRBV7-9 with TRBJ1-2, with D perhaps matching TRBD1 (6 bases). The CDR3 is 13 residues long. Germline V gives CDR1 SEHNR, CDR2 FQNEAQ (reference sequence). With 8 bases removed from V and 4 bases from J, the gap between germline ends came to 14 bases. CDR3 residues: CASERGIRYGYTF. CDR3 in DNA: TGTGCCAGCGAAAGGGGGATTCGCTATGGCTACACCTTC.

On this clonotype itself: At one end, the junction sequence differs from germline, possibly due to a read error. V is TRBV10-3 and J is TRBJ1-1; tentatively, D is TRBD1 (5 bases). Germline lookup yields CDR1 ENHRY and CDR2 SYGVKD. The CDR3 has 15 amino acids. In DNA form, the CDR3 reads TGTGCCATGAGAGACTACCGAGGGGAGTCCACTGAAGCCTTCTTT. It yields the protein CAMRDYRGESTEAFF.

The CDR3 DNA reads as TGTGCCAGCAGCTTAACAGGGGGGAACACTGAAGCTTTCTTT. Amino acids: CASSLTGGNTEAFF. The rearrangement joins TRBV7-9 to TRBJ1-1, with 8 bases matching TRBD1. This CDR3 is 14 amino acids long. Germline-derived CDR1 and CDR2 are SEHNR and FQNEAQ (reference sequence). Trimming cost V 2 bases and J 1 base; bases outside gene matches: 0.

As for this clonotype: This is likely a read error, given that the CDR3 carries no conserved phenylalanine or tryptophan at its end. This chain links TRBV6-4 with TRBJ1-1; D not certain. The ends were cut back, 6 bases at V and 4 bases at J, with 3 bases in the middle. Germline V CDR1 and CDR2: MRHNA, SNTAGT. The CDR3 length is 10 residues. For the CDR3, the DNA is TGTGCCAGCAGCTTCACTGAAGCTTTCTCT. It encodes CASSFTEAFS.

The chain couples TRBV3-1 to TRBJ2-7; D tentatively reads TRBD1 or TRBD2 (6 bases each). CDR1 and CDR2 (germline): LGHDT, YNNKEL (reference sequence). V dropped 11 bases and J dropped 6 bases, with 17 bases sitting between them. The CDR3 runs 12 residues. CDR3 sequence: CAVRGGGGEQYF. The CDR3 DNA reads TGTGCCGTACGTGGAGGAGGGGGCGAGCAGTACTTC.

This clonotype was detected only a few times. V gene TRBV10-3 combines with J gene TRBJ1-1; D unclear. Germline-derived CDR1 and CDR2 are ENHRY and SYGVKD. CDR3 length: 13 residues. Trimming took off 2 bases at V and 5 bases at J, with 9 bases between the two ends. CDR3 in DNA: TGTGCCATCAGTGAGGGGGAATGGACTGAAGCTTTCTTT. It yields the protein CAISEGEWTEAFF.

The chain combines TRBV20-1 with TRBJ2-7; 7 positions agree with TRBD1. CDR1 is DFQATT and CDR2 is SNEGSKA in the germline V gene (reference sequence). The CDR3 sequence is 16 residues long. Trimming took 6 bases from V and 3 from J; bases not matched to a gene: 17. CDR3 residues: CSAPPRTGQNFYEQYF. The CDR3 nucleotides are TGCAGTGCCCCGCCTCGAACGGGACAGAACTTCTACGAGCAGTACTTC.

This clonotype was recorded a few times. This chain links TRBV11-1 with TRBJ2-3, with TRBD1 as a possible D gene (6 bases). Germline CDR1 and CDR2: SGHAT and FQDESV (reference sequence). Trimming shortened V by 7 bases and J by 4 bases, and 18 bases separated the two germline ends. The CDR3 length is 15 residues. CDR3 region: CASILLQGYADTQYF. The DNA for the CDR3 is TGTGCCAGCATCCTTTTACAGGGATACGCAGATACGCAGTATTTT.

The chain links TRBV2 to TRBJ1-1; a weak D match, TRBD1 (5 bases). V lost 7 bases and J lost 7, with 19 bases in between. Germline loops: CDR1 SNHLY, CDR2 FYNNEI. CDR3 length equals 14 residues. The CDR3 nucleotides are TGTGCCAGCATTCGTAAGGGGCGAGACGATGAAGCTTTCTTT. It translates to CASIRKGRDDEAFF. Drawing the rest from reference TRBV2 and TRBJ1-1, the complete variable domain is EPEVTQTPSHQVTQMGQEVILRCVPISNHLYFYWYRQILGQKVEFLVSFYNNEISEKSEIFDDQFSVERPDGSNFTLKIRSTKLEDSAMYFCASIRKGRDDEAFFGQGTRLTVV.